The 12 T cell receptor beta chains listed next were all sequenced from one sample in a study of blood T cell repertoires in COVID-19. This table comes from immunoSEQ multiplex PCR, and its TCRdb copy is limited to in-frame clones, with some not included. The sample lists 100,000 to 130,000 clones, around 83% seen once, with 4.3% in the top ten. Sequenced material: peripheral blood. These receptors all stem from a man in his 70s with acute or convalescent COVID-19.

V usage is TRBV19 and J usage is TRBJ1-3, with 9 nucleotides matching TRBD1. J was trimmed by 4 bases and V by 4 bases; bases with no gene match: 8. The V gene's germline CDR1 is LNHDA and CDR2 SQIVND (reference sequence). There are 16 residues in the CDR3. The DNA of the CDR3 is TGTGCCAGTAGTAGCACCGGGACAGGGACGGGAAACACCATATATTTT. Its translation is CASSSTGTGTGNTIYF.

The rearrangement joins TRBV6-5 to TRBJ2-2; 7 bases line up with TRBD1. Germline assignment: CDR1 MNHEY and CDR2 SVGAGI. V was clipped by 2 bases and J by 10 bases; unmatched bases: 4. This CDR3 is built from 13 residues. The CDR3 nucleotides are TGTGCCAGCAGTTACAAGACAGGGTTGGAGCTGTTTTTT. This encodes CASSYKTGLELFF.

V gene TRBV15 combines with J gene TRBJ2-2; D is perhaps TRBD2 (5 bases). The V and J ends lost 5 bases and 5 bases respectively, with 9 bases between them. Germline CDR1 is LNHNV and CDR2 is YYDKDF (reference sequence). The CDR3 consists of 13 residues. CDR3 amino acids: CATSPGFTGELFF. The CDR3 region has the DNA TGTGCCACCAGCCCGGGGTTTACCGGGGAGCTGTTTTTT.

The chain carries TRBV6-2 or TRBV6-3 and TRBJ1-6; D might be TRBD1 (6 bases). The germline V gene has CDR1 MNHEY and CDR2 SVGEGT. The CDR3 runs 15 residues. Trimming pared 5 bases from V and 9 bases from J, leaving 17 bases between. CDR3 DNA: TGTGCCAGCAGTGACCGCACAGGGTTCGGTTCACCCCTCCACTTT. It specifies CASSDRTGFGSPLHF.

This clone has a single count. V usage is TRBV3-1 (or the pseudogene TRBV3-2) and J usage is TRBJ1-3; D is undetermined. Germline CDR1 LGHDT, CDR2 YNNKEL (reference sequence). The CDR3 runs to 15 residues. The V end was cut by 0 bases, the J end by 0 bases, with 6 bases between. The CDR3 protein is CASSQDGSSGNTIYF. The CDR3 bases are TGTGCCAGCAGCCAAGATGGCAGCTCTGGAAACACCATATATTTT.

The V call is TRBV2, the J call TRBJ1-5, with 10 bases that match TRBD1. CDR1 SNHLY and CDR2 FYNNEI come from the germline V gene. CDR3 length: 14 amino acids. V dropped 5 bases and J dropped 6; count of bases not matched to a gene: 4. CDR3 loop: CASSRGTGVQPQHF. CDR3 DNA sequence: TGTGCCAGCAGTCGAGGGACAGGGGTTCAGCCCCAGCATTTT.

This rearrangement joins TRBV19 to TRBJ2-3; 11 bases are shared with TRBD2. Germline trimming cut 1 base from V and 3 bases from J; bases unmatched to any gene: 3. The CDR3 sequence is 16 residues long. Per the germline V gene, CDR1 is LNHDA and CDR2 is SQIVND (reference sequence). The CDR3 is CASSIGSSGGTDTQYF. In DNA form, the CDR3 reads TGTGCCAGTAGTATAGGGTCTAGCGGGGGGACAGATACGCAGTATTTT.

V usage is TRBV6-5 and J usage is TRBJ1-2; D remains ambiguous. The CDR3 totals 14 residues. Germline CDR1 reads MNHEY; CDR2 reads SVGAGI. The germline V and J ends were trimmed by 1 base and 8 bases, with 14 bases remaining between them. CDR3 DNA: TGTGCCAGCAGTTACTGGGAGGGAGTAGGGGGCTACACCTTC. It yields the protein CASSYWEGVGGYTF.

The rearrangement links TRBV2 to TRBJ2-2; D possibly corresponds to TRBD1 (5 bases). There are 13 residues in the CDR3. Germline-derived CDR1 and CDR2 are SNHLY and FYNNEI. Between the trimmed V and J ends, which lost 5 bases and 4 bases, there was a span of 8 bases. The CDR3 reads CASSRQSTGELFF. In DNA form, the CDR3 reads TGTGCCAGCAGTAGACAGAGCACCGGGGAGCTGTTTTTT. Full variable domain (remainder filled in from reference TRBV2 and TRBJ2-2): EPEVTQTPSHQVTQMGQEVILRCVPISNHLYFYWYRQILGQKVEFLVSFYNNEISEKSEIFDDQFSVERPDGSNFTLKIRSTKLEDSAMYFCASSRQSTGELFFGEGSRLTVL.

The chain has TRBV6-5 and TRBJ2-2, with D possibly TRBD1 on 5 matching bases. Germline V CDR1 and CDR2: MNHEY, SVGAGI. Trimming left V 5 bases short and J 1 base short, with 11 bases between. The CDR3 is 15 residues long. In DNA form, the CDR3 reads TGTGCCAGCAGTAAGGGGTGGCTGAACACCGGGGAGCTGTTTTTT. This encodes CASSKGWLNTGELFF.

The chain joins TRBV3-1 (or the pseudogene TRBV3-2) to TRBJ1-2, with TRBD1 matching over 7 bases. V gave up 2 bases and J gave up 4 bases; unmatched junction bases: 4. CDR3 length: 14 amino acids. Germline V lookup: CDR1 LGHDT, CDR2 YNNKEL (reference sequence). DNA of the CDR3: TGTGCCAGCAGCCAATTCAGGGACAGCTATGGCTACACCTTC. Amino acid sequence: CASSQFRDSYGYTF.

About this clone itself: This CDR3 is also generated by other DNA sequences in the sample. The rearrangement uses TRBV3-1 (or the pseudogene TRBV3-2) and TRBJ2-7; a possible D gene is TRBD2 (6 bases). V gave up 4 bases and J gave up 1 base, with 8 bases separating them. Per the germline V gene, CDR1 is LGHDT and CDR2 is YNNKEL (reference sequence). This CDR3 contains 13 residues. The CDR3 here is CASSRGTSYEQYF. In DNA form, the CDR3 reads TGTGCCAGCAGCCGAGGGACTTCCTACGAGCAGTACTTC.